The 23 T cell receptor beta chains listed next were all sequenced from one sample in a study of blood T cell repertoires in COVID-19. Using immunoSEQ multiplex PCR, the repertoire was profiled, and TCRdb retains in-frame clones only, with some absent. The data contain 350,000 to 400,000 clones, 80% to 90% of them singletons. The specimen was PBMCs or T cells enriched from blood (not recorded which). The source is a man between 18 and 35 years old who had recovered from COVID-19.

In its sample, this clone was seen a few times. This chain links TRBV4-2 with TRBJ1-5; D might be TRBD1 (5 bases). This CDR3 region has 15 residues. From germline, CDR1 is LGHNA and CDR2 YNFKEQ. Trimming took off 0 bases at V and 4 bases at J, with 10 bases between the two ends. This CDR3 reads CASSQDGQGNQPQHF. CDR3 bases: TGTGCCAGCAGCCAAGATGGGCAGGGTAATCAGCCCCAGCATTTT.

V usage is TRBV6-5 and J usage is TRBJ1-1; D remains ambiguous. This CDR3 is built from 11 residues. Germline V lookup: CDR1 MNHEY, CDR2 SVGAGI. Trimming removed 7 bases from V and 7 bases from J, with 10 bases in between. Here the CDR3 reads CASTRGLEAFF. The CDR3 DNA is TGTGCCAGCACTCGAGGCCTTGAAGCTTTCTTT.

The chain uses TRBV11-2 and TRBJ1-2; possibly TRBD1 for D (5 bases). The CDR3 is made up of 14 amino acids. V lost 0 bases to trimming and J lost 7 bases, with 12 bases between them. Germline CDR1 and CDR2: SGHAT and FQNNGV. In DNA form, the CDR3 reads TGTGCCAGCAGCTTAGATGGGGGGAGGTCTGGCTACACCTTC. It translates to CASSLDGGRSGYTF.

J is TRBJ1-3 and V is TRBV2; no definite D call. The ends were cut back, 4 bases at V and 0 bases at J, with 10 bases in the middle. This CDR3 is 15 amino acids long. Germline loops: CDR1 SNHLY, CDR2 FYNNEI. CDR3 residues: CASSVAVRSGNTIYF. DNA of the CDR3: TGTGCCAGCAGTGTGGCCGTCCGCTCTGGAAACACCATATATTTT.

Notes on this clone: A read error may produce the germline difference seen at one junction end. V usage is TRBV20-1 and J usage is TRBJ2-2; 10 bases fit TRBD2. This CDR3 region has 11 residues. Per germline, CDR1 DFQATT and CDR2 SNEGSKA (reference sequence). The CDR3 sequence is CSASRTSGISF. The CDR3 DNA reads TGCAGTGCTAGCCGGACTAGCGGAATCTCTTTT.

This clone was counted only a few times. This CDR3 is CASSLAENYGYTF. CDR3 DNA: TGTGCCAGCAGCTTAGCAGAGAACTATGGCTACACCTTC. The rearrangement links TRBV7-8 to TRBJ1-2; no definite D call. The CDR3 is 13 residues long. V was trimmed by 0 bases and J by 2 bases, leaving 4 bases between them. From germline, CDR1 is SGHVS and CDR2 FQNEAQ.

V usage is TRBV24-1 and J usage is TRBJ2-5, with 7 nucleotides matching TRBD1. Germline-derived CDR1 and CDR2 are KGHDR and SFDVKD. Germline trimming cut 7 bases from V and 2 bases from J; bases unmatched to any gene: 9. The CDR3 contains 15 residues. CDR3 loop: CATSRRGLSQETQYF. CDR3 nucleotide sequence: TGTGCCACCAGCCGCAGGGGGTTGAGTCAAGAGACCCAGTACTTC.

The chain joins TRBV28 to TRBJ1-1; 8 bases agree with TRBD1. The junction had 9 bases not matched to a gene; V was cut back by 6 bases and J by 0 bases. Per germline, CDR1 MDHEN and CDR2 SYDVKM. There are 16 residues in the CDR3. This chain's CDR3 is CASSPGQATMNTEAFF. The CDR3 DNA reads TGTGCCAGCAGCCCGGGACAGGCTACTATGAACACTGAAGCTTTCTTT.

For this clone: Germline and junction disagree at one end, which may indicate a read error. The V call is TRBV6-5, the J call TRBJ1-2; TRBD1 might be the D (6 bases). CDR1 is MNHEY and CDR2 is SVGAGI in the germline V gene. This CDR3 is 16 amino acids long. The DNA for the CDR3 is TGTGCCAGCAGTTACTCGAGACAGGCAACTAATTATGGCTACACCTTC. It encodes CASSYSRQATNYGYTF.

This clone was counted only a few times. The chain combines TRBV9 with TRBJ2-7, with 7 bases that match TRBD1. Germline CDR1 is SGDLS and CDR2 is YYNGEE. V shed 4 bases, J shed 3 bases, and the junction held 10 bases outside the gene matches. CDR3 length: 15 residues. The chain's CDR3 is CASSSEQGPYYEQYF. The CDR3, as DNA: TGTGCCAGCAGCTCCGAACAGGGGCCTTACTACGAGCAGTACTTC. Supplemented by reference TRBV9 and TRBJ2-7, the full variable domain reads DSGVTQTPKHLITATGQRVTLRCSPRSGDLSVYWYQQSLDQGLQFLIQYYNGEERAKGNILERFSAQQFPDLHSELNLSSLELGDSALYFCASSSEQGPYYEQYFGPGTRLTVT.

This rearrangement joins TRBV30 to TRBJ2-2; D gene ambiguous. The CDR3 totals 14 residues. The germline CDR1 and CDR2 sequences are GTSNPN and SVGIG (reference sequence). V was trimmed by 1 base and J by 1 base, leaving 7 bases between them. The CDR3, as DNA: TGTGCCTGGAGTGCAACTCTGAACACCGGGGAGCTGTTTTTT. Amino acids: CAWSATLNTGELFF.

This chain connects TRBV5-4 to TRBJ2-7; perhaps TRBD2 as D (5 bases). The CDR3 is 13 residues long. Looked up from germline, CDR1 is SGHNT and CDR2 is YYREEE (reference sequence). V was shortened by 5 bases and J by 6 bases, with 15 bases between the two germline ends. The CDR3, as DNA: TGTGCCAGCAGATACCGGGATACACCCGAGCAGTACTTC. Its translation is CASRYRDTPEQYF.

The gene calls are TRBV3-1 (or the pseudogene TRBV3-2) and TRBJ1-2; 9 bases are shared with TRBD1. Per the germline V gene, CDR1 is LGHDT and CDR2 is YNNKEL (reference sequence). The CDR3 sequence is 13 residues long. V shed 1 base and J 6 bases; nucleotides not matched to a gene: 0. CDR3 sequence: CASSQGTGDGYTF. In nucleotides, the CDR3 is TGTGCCAGCAGCCAAGGGACAGGGGATGGCTACACCTTC.

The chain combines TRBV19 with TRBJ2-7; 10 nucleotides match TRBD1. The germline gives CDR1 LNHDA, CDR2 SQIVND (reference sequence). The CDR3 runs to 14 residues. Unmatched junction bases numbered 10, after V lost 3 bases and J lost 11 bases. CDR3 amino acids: CASSISGQGSLKYF. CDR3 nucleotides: TGTGCCAGTAGTATTTCGGGACAGGGGAGTTTGAAGTACTTC.

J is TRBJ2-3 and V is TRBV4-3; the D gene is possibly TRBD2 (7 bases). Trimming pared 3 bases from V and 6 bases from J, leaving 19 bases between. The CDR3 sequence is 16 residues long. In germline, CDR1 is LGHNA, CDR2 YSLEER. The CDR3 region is CASSHLGGGPTDTQYF. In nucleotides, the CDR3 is TGCGCCAGCAGCCATTTAGGGGGAGGGCCAACTGATACGCAGTATTTT.

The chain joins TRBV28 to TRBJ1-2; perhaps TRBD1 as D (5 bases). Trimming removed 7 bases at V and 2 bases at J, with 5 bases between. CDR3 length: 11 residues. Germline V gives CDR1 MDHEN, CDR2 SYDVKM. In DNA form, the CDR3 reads TGTGCCAGCAAGGGGAACTATGGCTACACCTTC. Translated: CASKGNYGYTF.

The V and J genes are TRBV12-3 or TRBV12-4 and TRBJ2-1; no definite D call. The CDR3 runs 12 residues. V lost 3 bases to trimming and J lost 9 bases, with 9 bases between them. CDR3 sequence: CASSFSSGEQFF. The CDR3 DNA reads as TGTGCCAGCAGTTTTAGTTCGGGTGAGCAGTTCTTC.

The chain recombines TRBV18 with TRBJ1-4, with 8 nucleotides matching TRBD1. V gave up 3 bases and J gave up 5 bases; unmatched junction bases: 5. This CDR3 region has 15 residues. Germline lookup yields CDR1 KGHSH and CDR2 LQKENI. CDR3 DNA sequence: TGTGCCAGCTCACCCCAGGACAGGGTGAATGAAAAACTGTTTTTT. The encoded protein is CASSPQDRVNEKLFF.

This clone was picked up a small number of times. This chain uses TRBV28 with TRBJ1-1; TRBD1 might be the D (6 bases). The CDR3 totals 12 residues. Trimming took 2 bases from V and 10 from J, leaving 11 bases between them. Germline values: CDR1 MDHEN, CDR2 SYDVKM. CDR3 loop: CASSLAGTPAFF. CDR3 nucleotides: TGTGCCAGCAGTTTAGCCGGGACACCAGCTTTCTTT. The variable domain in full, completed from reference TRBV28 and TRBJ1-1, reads DVKVTQSSRYLVKRTGEKVFLECVQDMDHENMFWYRQDPGLGLRLIYFSYDVKMKEKGDIPEGYSVSREKKERFSLILESASTNQTSMYLCASSLAGTPAFFGQGTRLTVV.

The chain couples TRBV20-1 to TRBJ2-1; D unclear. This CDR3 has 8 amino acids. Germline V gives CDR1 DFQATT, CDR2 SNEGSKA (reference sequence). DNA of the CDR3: TGCACCGTCAATGAGCAGTTCTTC. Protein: CTVNEQFF.

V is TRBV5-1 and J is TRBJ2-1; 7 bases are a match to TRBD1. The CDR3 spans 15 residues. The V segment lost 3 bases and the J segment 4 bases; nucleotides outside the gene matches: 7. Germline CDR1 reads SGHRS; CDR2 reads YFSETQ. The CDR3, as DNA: TGCGCCAGCAGCTGGGGACAGAGGATATACAATGAGCAGTTCTTC. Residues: CASSWGQRIYNEQFF.

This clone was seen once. The chain's CDR3 is CASSLVVGGAGNTIYF. For the CDR3, the DNA is TGTGCCAGCAGCTTGGTTGTTGGGGGCGCTGGAAACACCATATATTTT. The chain is built from TRBV5-5 and TRBJ1-3; D might be TRBD1 (6 bases). V lost 0 bases and J lost 2, with 12 bases in between. Germline V gene sequence: CDR1 SGHKS, CDR2 YYEKEE (reference sequence). There are 16 residues in the CDR3. Supplemented by reference TRBV5-5 and TRBJ1-3, the full variable domain reads DAGVTQSPTHLIKTRGQQVTLRCSPISGHKSVSWYQQVLGQGPQFIFQYYEKEERGRGNFPDRFSARQFPNYSSELNVNALLLGDSALYLCASSLVVGGAGNTIYFGEGSWLTVV.

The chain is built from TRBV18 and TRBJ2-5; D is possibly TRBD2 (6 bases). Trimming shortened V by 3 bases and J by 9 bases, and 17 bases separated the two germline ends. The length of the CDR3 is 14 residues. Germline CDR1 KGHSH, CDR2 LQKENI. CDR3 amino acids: CASSPGTLPEAQYF. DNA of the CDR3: TGTGCCAGCTCACCCGGGACTCTCCCCGAGGCCCAGTACTTC.